The clone carrying this TCR beta chain was found a few times. The antigen remains undetermined. CDR1 is MDHEN and CDR2 is SYDVKM in the germline V gene. The CDR3 runs to 15 residues. V was cut by 4 bases and J by 4 bases, with 16 bases left in between. It was with 60 Vbeta and 13 Jbeta primers that the PCR ran. Sequencing was performed with immunoSEQ multiplex PCR; in TCRdb, only in-frame clones are kept and a portion is missing. This table holds about 120,000 clones, 15% found once. The data were obtained in a study of cytomegalovirus exposure and HLA in healthy donors. The study, taken as a whole, reports: Previous analysis showed most TCR beta V segments were productive about 90% or about 30% of the time. A few chains tied to CMV proved CMV antigen-specific in vitro. A later analysis showed that HLA-associated TCR beta chains had undergone more clonal expansion than equally common others. Roughly even sequencing depth across donors was the assumption behind the presence/absence analyses.

Sequencing was done on a sample of PBMCs. J is TRBJ1-2 and V is TRBV28; D gene uncertain. The sequence was obtained from a woman between 18 and 29 years old in good health and CMV-seronegative. The CDR3 loop reads CASSSKDRLGYGYTF. DNA of the CDR3: TGTGCCAGCAGTTCTAAGGACCGACTAGGCTATGGCTACACCTTC.